This T cell receptor (beta chain) was recovered during a study of T cells expressing NK-cell markers. Whole-study context: All TCR beta repertoires analysed originated from sorted CD3+CD56+NKG2C+, CD3+CD56+NKG2C- and CD3+CD56-NKG2C+ T cells. HCMV seropositivity characterized seven of the eight sequenced donors, and seronegativity one.

The authors made TCR beta cDNA libraries by 5'RACE template switching. This switching added a universal primer site and UMIs. TCRdb re-analyzed the 5' RACE reads; it lists each CDR3 protein once, without DNA. The table lists 150,000 or so distinct CDR3 sequences. A note on this clonotype: The antigen is unknown.

Overall study findings and caveats: The same clonotypes also predominated in the CD3+CD56-NKG2C+ fraction of a few donors.

CDR1 MNHEY and CDR2 SMNVEV come from the germline V gene (reference sequence). This CDR3 has 14 residues. V gene TRBV27 combines with J gene TRBJ2-6. Specimen: blood T cells: a sorted CD56 or NKG2C T cell subset, CD4+ or CD8+ T cells, or bulk PBMC T cells (not recorded which). The sequence derives from a woman aged 18 to 75 in good health. This chain's CDR3 is CASRQLSGANVLTF. The full variable domain, its missing parts supplied by reference TRBV27 and TRBJ2-6, is EAQVTQNPRYLITVTGKKLTVTCSQNMNHEYMSWYRQDPGLGLRQIYYSMNVEVTDKGDVPEGYKVSRKEKRNFPLILESPSPNQTSLYFCASRQLSGANVLTFGAGSRLTVL.